Listed below are T cell receptor beta chains from one sample, sequenced in a study of T-cell memory formation after mild COVID-19. TCRdb independently ran MiXCR on the 5' RACE reads; one entry per CDR3 protein. Of 250,000 to 300,000 distinct CDR3 sequences listed, about 16% were seen once; the top ten hold roughly 25%. The sequenced material came from PBMCs or a T cell subset sorted from them (not recorded which). These receptors originate from a man aged 18-30 years who had mild COVID-19 (a few samples of this study predate the infection). Cell type and time point are not known. Both conserved end residues are part of each CDR3. D genes are given only for firm matches. Clone size is given for some rows only: seen once, a few or many times, or a class if the clone is expanded.

j_call v_call clone_size d_call cdr3_aa cdr3_nt
TRBJ2-5 TRBV18 - - CASSHSGTAAGMQETQYF TGTGCCAGCTCCCATTCCGGGACAGCAGCGGGCATGCAAGAGACCCAGTACTTC
TRBJ2-7 TRBV9 - - CASSASGGEQYF TGTGCCAGCAGCGCATCTGGGGGAGAGCAGTACTTC
TRBJ1-6 TRBV5-6 few TRBD1 CASRFWDSLNSPLHF TGTGCCAGCAGATTCTGGGACAGCTTGAATTCACCCCTCCACTTT
TRBJ1-2 TRBV4-3 few - CASSLDGANYGYTF TGCGCCAGCTCCCTGGACGGGGCTAACTATGGCTACACCTTC
TRBJ2-3 TRBV6-5 - TRBD2 CASSPTSGAIKTDTQYF TGTGCCAGCAGTCCTACTAGCGGGGCCATCAAAACAGATACGCAGTATTTT
TRBJ1-2 TRBV6-5 - TRBD1 CASSSTSGTGQVYTF TGTGCCAGCAGTTCAACGTCGGGGACAGGGCAAGTCTACACCTTC
TRBJ2-7 TRBV6-5 few - CASSSESSYTYEQYF TGTGCCAGCAGTTCCGAAAGCAGTTACACCTACGAGCAGTACTTC
TRBJ1-2 TRBV30 few TRBD1 CACPGQWNYGYTF TGTGCCTGCCCGGGACAGTGGAACTATGGCTACACCTTC
TRBJ2-2 TRBV18 - TRBD1 CASSPGQGAFAGELFF TGTGCCAGCTCACCAGGACAGGGGGCTTTCGCCGGGGAGCTGTTTTTT
TRBJ2-1 TRBV29-1 few TRBD1 CSGRTGGRNEQFF TGCAGCGGACGGACAGGGGGCCGTAATGAGCAGTTCTTC
TRBJ2-1 TRBV7-6 few TRBD2 CASSQEVSGGYNEQFF TGTGCCAGCAGCCAGGAGGTGTCGGGGGGATACAATGAGCAGTTCTTC
TRBJ1-1 TRBV27 - - CASSFDLRGEAFF TGTGCCAGCAGTTTCGACCTCAGGGGTGAAGCTTTCTTT
TRBJ2-1 TRBV5-1 - - CASSLLGTVYNEQFF TGCGCCAGCAGCTTATTGGGGACGGTCTACAATGAGCAGTTCTTC
TRBJ2-7 TRBV2 - - CASSIYEQYF TGTGCCAGCAGTATCTACGAGCAGTACTTC
TRBJ1-1 TRBV5-1 few - CASSPWGGVNTEAFF TGCGCCAGCAGTCCTTGGGGGGGAGTGAACACTGAAGCTTTCTTT
TRBJ1-4 TRBV9 - - CASSVGPGGKGEKLFF TGTGCCAGCAGCGTAGGTCCCGGGGGGAAGGGTGAAAAACTGTTTTTT
TRBJ1-1 TRBV3-1 few - CASTQGTGAGTEAFF TGTGCCAGCACCCAGGGGACGGGCGCGGGGACTGAAGCTTTCTTT
TRBJ2-1 TRBV6-5 many - CASSRTRRNEQFF TGTGCCAGCAGTAGGACGCGGCGCAATGAGCAGTTCTTC
TRBJ2-2 TRBV20-1 few TRBD2 CSAQIGASGSGGELFF TGCAGTGCTCAAATCGGGGCTAGCGGTAGCGGGGGGGAGCTGTTTTTT
TRBJ2-5 TRBV5-4 few - CASSPPGGPIRAQYF TGTGCCAGCAGTCCCCCAGGGGGGCCCATAAGGGCCCAGTACTTC
TRBJ1-3 TRBV4-1 few - CASSQPSDSGNTIYF TGCGCCAGCAGCCAACCGTCCGACTCTGGAAACACCATATATTTT
TRBJ1-1 TRBV4-1 many - CASSPGPARGANTEAFF TGCGCCAGCAGCCCAGGTCCCGCTCGGGGGGCGAACACTGAAGCTTTCTTT
TRBJ2-3 TRBV7-2 many - CASEGGSDTQYF TGTGCCAGCGAGGGGGGTTCAGATACGCAGTATTTT
TRBJ1-2 TRBV7-3 - TRBD1 CASSPGQGGYTF TGTGCCAGCAGCCCAGGACAGGGCGGCTACACCTTC
TRBJ2-1 TRBV2 few TRBD1 CASSVPGTGSNEQFF TGTGCCAGCAGTGTTCCCGGGACAGGGTCGAATGAGCAGTTCTTC
TRBJ2-1 TRBV20-1 few - CSAEPGTLYNEQFF TGCAGTGCTGAACCCGGGACACTCTACAATGAGCAGTTCTTC
TRBJ2-3 TRBV6-5 - - CASSYSRATDTQYF TGTGCCAGCAGTTACTCGAGAGCCACAGATACGCAGTATTTT
TRBJ2-1 TRBV4-1 few TRBD2 CASSQGLAGQFF TGCGCCAGCAGCCAAGGACTAGCGGGGCAGTTCTTC
TRBJ1-6 TRBV4-2 many - CASSQDSGSPPLHF TGTGCCAGCAGCCAAGATTCCGGGTCTCCACCCCTCCACTTT
TRBJ2-4 TRBV12-3/TRBV12-4 - - CASSPDNVAKNIQYF TGTGCCAGCAGCCCCGACAATGTAGCCAAAAACATTCAGTACTTC
TRBJ1-3 TRBV5-1 many - CASSMEGSGNTIYF TGCGCCAGCAGCATGGAAGGATCTGGAAACACCATATATTTT
TRBJ2-3 TRBV20-1 medium-sized TRBD2 CSASQRTSGTDTQYF TGCAGTGCTAGCCAAAGAACTAGCGGGACAGATACGCAGTATTTT
TRBJ1-2 TRBV6-1 - - CASSANGAGAGYGYTF TGTGCCAGCAGCGCCAACGGGGCAGGGGCGGGCTATGGCTACACCTTC
TRBJ2-7 TRBV11-2 - - CASSSTGRQYEQYF TGTGCCAGCAGCTCGACAGGGAGGCAGTACGAGCAGTACTTC
TRBJ2-1 TRBV4-2 many - CASSQEGGYNEQFF TGTGCCAGCAGCCAAGAGGGCGGGTACAATGAGCAGTTCTTC
TRBJ1-5 TRBV20-1 - - CSARIRAPVQPQHF TGCAGTGCTCGGATTCGGGCCCCCGTCCAGCCCCAGCATTTT
TRBJ2-1 TRBV7-2 - TRBD2 CASSQRGGLSYNEQFF TGTGCCAGCAGTCAGCGGGGGGGCCTATCCTACAATGAGCAGTTCTTC
TRBJ2-7 TRBV25-1 - TRBD1 CASTRTGAGEQYF TGTGCCAGCACCCGGACAGGGGCGGGTGAGCAGTACTTC
TRBJ1-1 TRBV27 - TRBD1 CASSSWGQRNTEAFF TGTGCCAGCAGTTCTTGGGGACAGCGCAACACTGAAGCTTTCTTT
TRBJ2-3 TRBV19 - - CASSSWDTQYF TGTGCCAGTAGTTCATGGGATACGCAGTATTTT
TRBJ2-2 TRBV3-1 few TRBD2 CASSHVGLTRPGELFF TGTGCCAGCAGCCATGTGGGACTAACGCGTCCCGGGGAGCTGTTTTTT
TRBJ1-5 TRBV30 - - CAWSTHMDQPQHF TGTGCCTGGAGTACACATATGGATCAGCCCCAGCATTTT
TRBJ2-5 TRBV7-2 few TRBD2 CASSVSGGAKETQYF TGTGCCAGCAGCGTAAGCGGGGGGGCCAAGGAGACCCAGTACTTC
TRBJ2-1 TRBV7-3 many - CASSFETWDEQFF TGTGCCAGCAGCTTCGAGACTTGGGATGAGCAGTTCTTC
TRBJ2-7 TRBV9 - - CASSAGDGQYEQYF TGTGCCAGCAGCGCTGGGGACGGGCAATACGAGCAGTACTTC
TRBJ2-1 TRBV3-1 many - CASSQRGDSKQFF TGTGCCAGCAGCCAAAGAGGGGACTCAAAGCAGTTCTTC
TRBJ1-3 TRBV29-1 - - CSVSDGDSGNTIYF TGCAGCGTTTCGGACGGAGACTCTGGAAACACCATATATTTT
TRBJ2-1 TRBV5-1 many - CASFLSYNEQFF TGCGCCAGCTTTCTCTCCTACAATGAGCAGTTCTTC